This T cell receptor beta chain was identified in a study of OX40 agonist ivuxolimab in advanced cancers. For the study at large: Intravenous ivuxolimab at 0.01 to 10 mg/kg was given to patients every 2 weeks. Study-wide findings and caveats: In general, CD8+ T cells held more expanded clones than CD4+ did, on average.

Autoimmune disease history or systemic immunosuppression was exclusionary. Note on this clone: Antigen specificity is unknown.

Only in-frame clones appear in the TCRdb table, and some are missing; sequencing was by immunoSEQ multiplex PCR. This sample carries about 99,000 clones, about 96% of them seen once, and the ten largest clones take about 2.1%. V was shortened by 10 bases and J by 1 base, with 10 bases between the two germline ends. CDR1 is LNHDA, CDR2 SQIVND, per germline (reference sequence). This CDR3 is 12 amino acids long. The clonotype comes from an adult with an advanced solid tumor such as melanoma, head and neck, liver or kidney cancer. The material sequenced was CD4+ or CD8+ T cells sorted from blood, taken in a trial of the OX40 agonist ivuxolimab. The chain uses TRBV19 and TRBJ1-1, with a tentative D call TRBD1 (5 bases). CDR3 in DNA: TGTGCCATTCAGGACACGAACACTGAAGCTTTCTTT. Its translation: CAIQDTNTEAFF.